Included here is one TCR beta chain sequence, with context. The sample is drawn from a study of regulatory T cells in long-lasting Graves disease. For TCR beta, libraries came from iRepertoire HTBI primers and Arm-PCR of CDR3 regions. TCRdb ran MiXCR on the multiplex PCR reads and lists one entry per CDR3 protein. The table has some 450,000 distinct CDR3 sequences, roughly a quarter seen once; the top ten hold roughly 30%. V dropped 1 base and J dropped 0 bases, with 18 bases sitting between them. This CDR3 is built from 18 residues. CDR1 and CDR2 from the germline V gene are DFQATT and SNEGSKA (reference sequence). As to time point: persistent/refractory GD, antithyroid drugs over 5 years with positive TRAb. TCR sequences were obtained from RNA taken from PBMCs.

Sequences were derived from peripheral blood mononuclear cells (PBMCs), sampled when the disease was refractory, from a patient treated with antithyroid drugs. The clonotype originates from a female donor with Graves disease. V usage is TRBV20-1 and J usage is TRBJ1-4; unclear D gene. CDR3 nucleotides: TGCAGTGCTAGAGCAATGTTTCAGGTGGCCGCAACTAATGAAAAACTGTTTTTT. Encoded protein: CSARAMFQVAATNEKLFF.